A single sample is the source of the 7 T cell receptor beta chains below, sequenced in a study of T cell responses to AZD1222 COVID-19 vaccine. Repertoires were generated with immunoSEQ multiplex PCR, while TCRdb's copy carries only in-frame clones and drops some. Counted here are around 140,000 clones, more than 85% occurring once; the ten biggest clones make up about 1.5%. Here the sequenced sample was peripheral blood, taken on day 0 of AZD1222 vaccination. The receptors were gathered from an adult in good health.

DNA of the CDR3: TGTGCCAGCAGCTTAATCGCTAGCGGGGGGCCCTACAATGAGCAGTTCTTC. It is translated as CASSLIASGGPYNEQFF. The rearrangement joins TRBV7-3 to TRBJ2-1, with TRBD2 matching 11 bases. Germline CDR1 and CDR2: SGHTA and FQGTGA. CDR3 size: 17 residues. Trimming took 1 base from V and 2 from J; bases not matched to a gene: 4. The whole variable domain, remainder taken from reference TRBV7-3 and TRBJ2-1, is GAGVSQTPSNKVTEKGKYVELRCDPISGHTALYWYRQSLGQGPEFLIYFQGTGAADDSGLPNDRFFAVRPEGSVSTLKIQRTERGDSAVYLCASSLIASGGPYNEQFFGPGTRLTVL.

The chain carries TRBV4-1 and TRBJ2-5, with no clear D. The V gene lost 4 bases and the J gene lost 1 base, with 13 bases spanning the gap. This CDR3 is built from 15 residues. Germline loops: CDR1 MGHRA, CDR2 YSYEKL. The CDR3 coding sequence is TGCGCCAGCAGCCTGAGTGACTGGGTCCAAGAGACCCAGTACTTC. Translated: CASSLSDWVQETQYF.

This clone came up once. This rearrangement joins TRBV10-3 to TRBJ2-5, with 11 bases matching TRBD2. Germline loops: CDR1 ENHRY, CDR2 SYGVKD. Unmatched junction bases numbered 0, after V lost 4 bases and J lost 5 bases. The CDR3 has 13 amino acids. The CDR3 DNA sequence: TGTGCCATCAGTGGACTAGCGGGGGAGACCCAGTACTTC. This codes for CAISGLAGETQYF.

The rearrangement uses TRBV6-5 and TRBJ1-3; perhaps TRBD1 as D (5 bases). The CDR3 spans 16 residues. Looked up from germline, CDR1 is MNHEY and CDR2 is SVGAGI. V dropped 3 bases and J dropped 2 bases, with 14 bases sitting between them. CDR3 sequence reads: CASSYSGGNAGNTIYF. The CDR3, as DNA: TGTGCCAGCAGTTATTCTGGGGGTAATGCTGGAAACACCATATATTTT.

The chain employs TRBV5-1 and TRBJ1-3; D is unresolved. CDR1 is SGHRS and CDR2 is YFSETQ in the germline V gene. V was shortened by 4 bases and J by 0 bases, with 11 bases between the two germline ends. This CDR3 contains 15 residues. The CDR3 is CASSLLPDSGNTIYF. The CDR3 coding sequence is TGCGCCAGCAGCCTACTGCCCGACTCTGGAAACACCATATATTTT.

This chain connects TRBV20-1 to TRBJ2-5; D call uncertain. This CDR3 has 10 amino acids. V dropped 5 bases and J dropped 5 bases, with 6 bases sitting between them. CDR1 and CDR2 (germline): DFQATT, SNEGSKA (reference sequence). The CDR3, as DNA: TGCAGTGCTGGACCGGAGACCCAGTACTTC. Translating it yields CSAGPETQYF.

The chain uses TRBV18 and TRBJ2-7, with D tentatively TRBD1 or TRBD2 (5 bases each). The CDR3 spans 12 residues. V lost 6 bases to trimming and J lost 5 bases, with 11 bases between them. CDR1 is KGHSH, CDR2 LQKENI, per germline. CDR3 in DNA: TGTGCCAGCTCCCCCGGGACGAACGAGCAGTACTTC. This translates into CASSPGTNEQYF.